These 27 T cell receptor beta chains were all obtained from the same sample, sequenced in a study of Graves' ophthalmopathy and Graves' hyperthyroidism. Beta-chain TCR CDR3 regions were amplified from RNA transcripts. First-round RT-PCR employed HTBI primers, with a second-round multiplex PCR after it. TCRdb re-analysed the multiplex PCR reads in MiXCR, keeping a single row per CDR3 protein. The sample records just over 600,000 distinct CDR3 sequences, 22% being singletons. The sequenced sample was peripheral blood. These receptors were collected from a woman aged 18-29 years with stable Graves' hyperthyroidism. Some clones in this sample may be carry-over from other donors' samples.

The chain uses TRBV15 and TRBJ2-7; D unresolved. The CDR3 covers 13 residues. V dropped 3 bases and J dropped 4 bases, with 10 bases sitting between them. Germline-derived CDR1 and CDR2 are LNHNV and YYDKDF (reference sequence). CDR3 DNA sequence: TGTGCCACCAGCAGTTTTCTAGGGTACGAGCAGTACTTC. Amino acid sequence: CATSSFLGYEQYF.

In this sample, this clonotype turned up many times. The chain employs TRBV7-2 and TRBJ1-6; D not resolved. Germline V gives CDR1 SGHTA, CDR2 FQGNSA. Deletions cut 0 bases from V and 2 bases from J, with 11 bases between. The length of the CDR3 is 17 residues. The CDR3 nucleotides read TGTGCCAGCAGCTTAGCTGGGATGAGCGCCTATAATTCACCCCTCCACTTT. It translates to CASSLAGMSAYNSPLHF.

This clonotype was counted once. The CDR3, as DNA: TGTGCCATCAGTGAACCTGATAATTCACCCCTCCACTTT. Encoded protein: CAISEPDNSPLHF. The V call is TRBV10-3, the J call TRBJ1-6; D gene uncertain. The germline V and J ends were trimmed by 3 bases and 5 bases, with 5 bases remaining between them. CDR1 and CDR2 (germline): ENHRY, SYGVKD. The CDR3 contains 13 residues.

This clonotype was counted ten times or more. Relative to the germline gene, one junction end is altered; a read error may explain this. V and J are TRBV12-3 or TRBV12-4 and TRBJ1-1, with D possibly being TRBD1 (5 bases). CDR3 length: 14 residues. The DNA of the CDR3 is TGTGCCAGCAGTTTGGGAGGGGCCAACACTGGAGCTTTCTTT. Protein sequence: CASSLGGANTGAFF.

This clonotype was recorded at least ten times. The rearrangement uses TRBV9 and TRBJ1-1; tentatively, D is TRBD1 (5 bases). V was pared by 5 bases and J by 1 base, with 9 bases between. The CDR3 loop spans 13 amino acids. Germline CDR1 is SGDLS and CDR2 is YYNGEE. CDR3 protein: CASSVDRNTEAFF. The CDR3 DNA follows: TGTGCCAGCAGTGTTGACAGGAACACTGAAGCTTTCTTT.

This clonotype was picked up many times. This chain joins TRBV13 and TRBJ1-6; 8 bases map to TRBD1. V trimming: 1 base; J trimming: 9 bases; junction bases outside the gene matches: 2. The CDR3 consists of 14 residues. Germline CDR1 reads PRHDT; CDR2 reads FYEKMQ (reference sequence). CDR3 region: CASSLAGGGSPLHF. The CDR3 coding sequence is TGTGCCAGCAGCTTAGCAGGGGGCGGTTCACCCCTCCACTTT.

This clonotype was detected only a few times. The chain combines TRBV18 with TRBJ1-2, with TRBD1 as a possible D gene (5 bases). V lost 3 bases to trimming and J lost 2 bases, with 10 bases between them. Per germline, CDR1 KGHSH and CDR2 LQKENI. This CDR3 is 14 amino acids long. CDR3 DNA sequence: TGTGCCAGCTCACCGTCACAGGAGAACTATGGCTACACCTTC. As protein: CASSPSQENYGYTF.

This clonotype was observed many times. CDR3 sequence reads: CASSLTGSSSGNTIYF. CDR3 DNA sequence: TGTGCCAGCAGCTTAACAGGTTCGAGCTCTGGAAACACCATATATTTT. The chain combines TRBV11-2 with TRBJ1-3; the D gene is possibly TRBD1 (5 bases). The CDR3 is 16 amino acids. The germline V gene encodes CDR1 SGHAT and CDR2 FQNNGV. Trimming left V 2 bases short and J 0 bases short, with 11 bases between.

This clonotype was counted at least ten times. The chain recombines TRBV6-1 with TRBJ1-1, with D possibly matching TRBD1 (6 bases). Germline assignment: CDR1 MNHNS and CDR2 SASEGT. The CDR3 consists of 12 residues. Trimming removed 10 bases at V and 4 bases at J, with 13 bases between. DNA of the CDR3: TGTGCCACTTCACAGGGCAGCACTGAAGCTTTCTTT. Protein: CATSQGSTEAFF.

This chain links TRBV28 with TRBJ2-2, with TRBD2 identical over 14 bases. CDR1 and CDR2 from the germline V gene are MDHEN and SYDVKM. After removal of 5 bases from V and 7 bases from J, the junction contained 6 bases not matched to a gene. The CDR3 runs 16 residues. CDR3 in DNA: TGTGCCAGCAGTACGGGACTAGCGGGGGAAAACGGGGAGCTGTTTTTT. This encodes CASSTGLAGENGELFF.

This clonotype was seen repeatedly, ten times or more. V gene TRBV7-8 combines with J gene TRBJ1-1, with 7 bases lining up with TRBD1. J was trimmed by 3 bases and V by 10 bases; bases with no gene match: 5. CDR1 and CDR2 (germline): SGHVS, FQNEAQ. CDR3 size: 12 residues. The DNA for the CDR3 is TGTGCCACCGGACAGGAGGACACTGAAGCTTTCTTT. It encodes CATGQEDTEAFF.

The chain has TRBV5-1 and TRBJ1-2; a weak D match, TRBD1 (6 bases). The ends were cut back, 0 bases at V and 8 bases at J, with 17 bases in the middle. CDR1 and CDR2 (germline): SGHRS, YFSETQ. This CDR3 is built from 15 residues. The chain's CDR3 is CASSLGGQFYGGYTF. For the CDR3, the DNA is TGCGCCAGCAGCTTGGGAGGACAGTTCTACGGAGGCTACACCTTC.

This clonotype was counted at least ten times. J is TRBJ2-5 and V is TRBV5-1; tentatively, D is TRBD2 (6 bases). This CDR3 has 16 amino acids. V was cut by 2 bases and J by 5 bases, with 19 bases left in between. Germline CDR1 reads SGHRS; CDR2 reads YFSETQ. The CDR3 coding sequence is TGCGCCAGCAGCTTTCGGGCCCGGGAGTATAGGGAGACCCAGTACTTC. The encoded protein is CASSFRAREYRETQYF.

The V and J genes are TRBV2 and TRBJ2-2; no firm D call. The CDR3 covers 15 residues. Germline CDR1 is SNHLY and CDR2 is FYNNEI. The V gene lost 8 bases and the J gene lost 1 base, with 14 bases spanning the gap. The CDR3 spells CASSFGQLNTGELFF. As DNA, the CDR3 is TGTGCCAGCTCTTTCGGGCAGCTGAACACCGGGGAGCTGTTTTTT.

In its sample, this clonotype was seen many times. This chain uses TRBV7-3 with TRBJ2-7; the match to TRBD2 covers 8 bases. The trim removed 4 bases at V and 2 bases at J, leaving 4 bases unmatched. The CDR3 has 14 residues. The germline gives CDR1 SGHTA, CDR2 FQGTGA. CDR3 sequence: CASSSGGATYEQYF. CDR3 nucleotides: TGTGCCAGCAGCTCCGGGGGGGCCACCTACGAGCAGTACTTC.

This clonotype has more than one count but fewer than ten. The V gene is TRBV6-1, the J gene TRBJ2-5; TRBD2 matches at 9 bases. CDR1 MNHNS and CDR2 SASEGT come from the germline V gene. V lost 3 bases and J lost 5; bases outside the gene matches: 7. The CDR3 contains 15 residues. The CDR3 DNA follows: TGTGCCAGCAGTGATGCCGCGGGGGGGCAGGAGACCCAGTACTTC. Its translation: CASSDAAGGQETQYF.

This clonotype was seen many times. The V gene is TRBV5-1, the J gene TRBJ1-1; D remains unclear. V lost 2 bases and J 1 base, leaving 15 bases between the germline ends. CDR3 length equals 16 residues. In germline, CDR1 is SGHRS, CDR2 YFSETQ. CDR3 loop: CASSFHRSRGNTEAFF. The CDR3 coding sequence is TGCGCCAGCAGCTTCCACCGCTCGAGAGGGAACACTGAAGCTTTCTTT.

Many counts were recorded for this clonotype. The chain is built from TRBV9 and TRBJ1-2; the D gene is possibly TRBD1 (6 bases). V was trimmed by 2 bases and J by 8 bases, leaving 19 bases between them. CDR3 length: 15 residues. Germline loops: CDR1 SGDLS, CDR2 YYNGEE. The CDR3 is CASSVSPTGWQGYTF. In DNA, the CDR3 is TGTGCCAGCAGCGTTTCCCCTACAGGGTGGCAGGGCTACACCTTC. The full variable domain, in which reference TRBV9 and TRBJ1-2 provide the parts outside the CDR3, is DSGVTQTPKHLITATGQRVTLRCSPRSGDLSVYWYQQSLDQGLQFLIQYYNGEERAKGNILERFSAQQFPDLHSELNLSSLELGDSALYFCASSVSPTGWQGYTFGSGTRLTVV.

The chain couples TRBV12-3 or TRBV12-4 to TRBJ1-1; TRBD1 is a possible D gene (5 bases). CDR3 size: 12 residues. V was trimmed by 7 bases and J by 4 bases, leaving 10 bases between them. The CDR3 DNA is TGTGCCAGCATCGCAGGGTCCACTGAAGCTTTCTTT. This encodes CASIAGSTEAFF.

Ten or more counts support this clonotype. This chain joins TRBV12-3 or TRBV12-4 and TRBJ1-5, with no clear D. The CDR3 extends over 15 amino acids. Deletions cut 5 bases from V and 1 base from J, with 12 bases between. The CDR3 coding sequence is TGTGCCAGCAGTCACCTTGGGCCGAGCAATCAGCCCCAGCATTTT. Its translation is CASSHLGPSNQPQHF.

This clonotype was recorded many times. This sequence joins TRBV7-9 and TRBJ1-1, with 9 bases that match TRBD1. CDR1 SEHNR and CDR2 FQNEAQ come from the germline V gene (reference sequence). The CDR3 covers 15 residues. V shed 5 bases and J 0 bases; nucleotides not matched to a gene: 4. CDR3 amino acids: CASSPGTGMNTEAFF. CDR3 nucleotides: TGTGCCAGCAGCCCAGGGACAGGGATGAACACTGAAGCTTTCTTT.

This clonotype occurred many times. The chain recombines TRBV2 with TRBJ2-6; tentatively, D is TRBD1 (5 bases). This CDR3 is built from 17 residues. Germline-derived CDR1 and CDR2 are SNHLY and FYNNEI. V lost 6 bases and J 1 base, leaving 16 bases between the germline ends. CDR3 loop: CASSQQARVSGANVLTF. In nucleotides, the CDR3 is TGTGCCAGCAGCCAACAGGCTCGAGTTTCTGGGGCCAACGTCCTGACTTTC.

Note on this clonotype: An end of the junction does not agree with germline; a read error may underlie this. CDR3 in DNA: TGCAGTGCTAGATCTCCGGGCCCCTCCGACGAGCAGTACTTC. Protein: CSARSPGPSDEQYF. The V and J genes are TRBV20-1 and TRBJ2-7, with D unresolved. This CDR3 contains 14 residues. Germline values: CDR1 DFQATT, CDR2 SNEGSKA (reference sequence).

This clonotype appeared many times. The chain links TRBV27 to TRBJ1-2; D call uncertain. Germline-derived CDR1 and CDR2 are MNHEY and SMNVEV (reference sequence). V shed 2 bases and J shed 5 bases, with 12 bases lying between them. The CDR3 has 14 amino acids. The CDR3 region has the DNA TGTGCCAGCAGTTTAAGCCGGGCCGCGTATGGCTACACCTTC. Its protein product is CASSLSRAAYGYTF.

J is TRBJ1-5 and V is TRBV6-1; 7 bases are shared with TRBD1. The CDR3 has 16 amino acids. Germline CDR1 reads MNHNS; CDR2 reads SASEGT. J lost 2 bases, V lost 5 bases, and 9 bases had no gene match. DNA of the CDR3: TGTGCCAGCAGTCGCAGGGGGGGCGGTGGCAATCAGCCCCAGCATTTT. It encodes CASSRRGGGGNQPQHF.

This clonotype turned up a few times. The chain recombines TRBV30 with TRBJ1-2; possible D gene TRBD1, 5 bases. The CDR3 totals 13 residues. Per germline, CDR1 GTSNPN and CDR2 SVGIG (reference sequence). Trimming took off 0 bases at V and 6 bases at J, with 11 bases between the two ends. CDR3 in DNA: TGTGCCTGGAGTGTGGGCAGGGTAGATGGCTACACCTTC. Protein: CAWSVGRVDGYTF.

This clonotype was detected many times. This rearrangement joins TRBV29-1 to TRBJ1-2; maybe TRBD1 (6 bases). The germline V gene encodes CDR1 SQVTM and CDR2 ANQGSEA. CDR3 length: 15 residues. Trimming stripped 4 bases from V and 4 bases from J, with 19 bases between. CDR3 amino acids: CSVGPGGRGAYGYTF. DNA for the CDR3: TGCAGCGTTGGCCCCGGAGGCAGGGGCGCCTATGGCTACACCTTC.